The 24 T cell receptor beta chains below come from one sample, sequenced in a study of PD-1 blockade in classical Hodgkin lymphoma. The data were produced by immunoSEQ multiplex PCR, yet TCRdb's version contains in-frame clones alone and is incomplete. The profile shows over 15,000 clones, 82% of them singletons. Each of the patients experienced relapse following autologous stem cell transplantation, and their brentuximab vedotin exposure differed. The source was peripheral blood mononuclear cells (PBMCs), collected before the second cycle of nivolumab. Source of these receptors: a human donor with classical Hodgkin lymphoma.

This clone was seen only once. The V call is TRBV27, the J call TRBJ1-6; D might be TRBD1 (5 bases). V was cut by 6 bases and J by 10 bases, with 10 bases left in between. This CDR3 comprises 12 residues. Per the germline V gene, CDR1 is MNHEY and CDR2 is SMNVEV (reference sequence). The CDR3 loop reads CASRPRQSPLHF. The CDR3 DNA is TGTGCCAGCAGGCCTAGACAGTCACCCCTCCACTTT.

J is TRBJ2-5 and V is TRBV7-8; the D gene could be TRBD1 or TRBD2 (5 bases each). CDR1 is SGHVS, CDR2 FQNEAQ, per germline. The CDR3 is 14 residues long. V lost 4 bases to trimming and J lost 5 bases, with 14 bases between them. For the CDR3, the DNA is TGTGCCAGCAGCTCGGGACGGCTGATGGAGACCCAGTACTTC. Translating it yields CASSSGRLMETQYF.

Of note for this clone: The same CDR3 arises from other DNA sequences in this sample as well. V gene TRBV6-6 combines with J gene TRBJ1-2, with TRBD1 matching over 8 bases. Germline CDR1 and CDR2: MNHNY and SVGAGI (reference sequence). Trimming cost V 5 bases and J 8 bases; bases outside gene matches: 10. There are 14 residues in the CDR3. The CDR3, as DNA: TGTGCCAGCAGTCAGAACATACAGGGGGGGGGCTACACCTTC. Translated: CASSQNIQGGGYTF.

This clone was detected once. The chain is built from TRBV19 and TRBJ2-2; D uncertain. With 3 bases removed from V and 8 bases from J, the gap between germline ends came to 4 bases. The CDR3 runs to 11 residues. The V gene's germline CDR1 is LNHDA and CDR2 SQIVND (reference sequence). The CDR3 coding sequence is TGTGCCAGTAGTATGGCTGGGGAGCTGTTTTTT. This sequence encodes CASSMAGELFF.

A word on this clone: Other DNA sequences in this specimen translate into the identical CDR3. The rearrangement uses TRBV5-1 and TRBJ1-6; 11 bases fit TRBD1. Trimming at V came to 4 bases and at J to 9 bases, leaving 6 bases not matched to a gene. The CDR3 covers 15 residues. Germline CDR1 reads SGHRS; CDR2 reads YFSETQ. The chain's CDR3 is CASSLKGQGGSPLHF. The CDR3, as DNA: TGCGCCAGCAGCCTGAAGGGACAGGGGGGTTCACCCCTCCACTTT.

The rearrangement uses TRBV7-9 and TRBJ2-7; D unresolved. Germline CDR1 is SEHNR and CDR2 is FQNEAQ (reference sequence). The CDR3 sequence is 12 residues long. Trimming left V 1 base short and J 4 bases short, with 5 bases between. The CDR3 region is CASSLGRYEQYF. Written as DNA, the CDR3 is TGTGCCAGCAGCTTAGGCAGATACGAGCAGTACTTC.

The chain has TRBV10-3 and TRBJ1-1, with D maybe TRBD1 (5 bases). Germline V gives CDR1 ENHRY, CDR2 SYGVKD. The CDR3 length is 17 residues. The germline V and J ends were trimmed by 3 bases and 3 bases, with 20 bases remaining between them. In DNA, the CDR3 is TGTGCCATCAGTGATCCAAGGGGTTTAAGAGAGGACACTGAAGCTTTCTTT. It specifies CAISDPRGLREDTEAFF.

CDR3 loop: CASSLNPSGAANEQFF. CDR3 DNA sequence: TGTGCCAGCAGCTTAAACCCTAGCGGGGCCGCCAATGAGCAGTTCTTC. This chain connects TRBV7-3 to TRBJ2-1, with 9 positions matching TRBD2. Germline V CDR1 and CDR2: SGHTA, FQGTGA. Trimming took 1 base from V and 6 from J; bases not matched to a gene: 7. The CDR3 has 16 amino acids.

The CDR3 region has the DNA TGTGCCAGCAGCCAGGGGCAGACTGAAGCTTTCTTT. As protein: CASSQGQTEAFF. The genes are TRBV7-9 and TRBJ1-1; possible D gene TRBD1, 6 bases. CDR3 length equals 12 residues. Per the germline V gene, CDR1 is SEHNR and CDR2 is FQNEAQ (reference sequence). Trimming cost V 5 bases and J 5 bases, with 9 bases left between them.

This clone was seen more than once but under ten times. V is TRBV5-1 and J is TRBJ2-5; D is unclear. V was clipped by 0 bases and J by 4 bases, with 7 bases between them. The germline V gene has CDR1 SGHRS and CDR2 YFSETQ. The CDR3 spans 13 residues. The DNA for the CDR3 is TGCGCCAGCAGCTTGGGGAGTGTAGAGACCCAGTACTTC. Translation gives CASSLGSVETQYF.

This clone is medium-sized in the sample. The chain recombines TRBV6-5 with TRBJ2-5; 11 nucleotides agree with TRBD2. J gave up 2 bases and V 6 bases, and 5 bases lay outside the gene matches. The length of the CDR3 is 15 residues. Germline lookup yields CDR1 MNHEY and CDR2 SVGAGI. This chain's CDR3 is CASRSSGGMQETQYF. DNA for the CDR3: TGTGCCAGCAGATCTAGCGGGGGGATGCAAGAGACCCAGTACTTC.

V gene TRBV6-4 combines with J gene TRBJ2-2; no definite D call. The V end lost 0 bases, the J end lost 5 bases, and 4 bases lay between the germline ends. This CDR3 has 13 residues. Germline loops: CDR1 MRHNA, CDR2 SNTAGT. In DNA form, the CDR3 reads TGTGCCAGCAGTGACTCGACTACCGGGGAGCTGTTTTTT. This gives the protein CASSDSTTGELFF.

The chain combines TRBV7-2 with TRBJ2-7; D is tentatively TRBD1 or TRBD2 (5 bases each). The CDR3 spans 17 residues. V was clipped by 1 base and J by 2 bases, with 18 bases between them. Germline CDR1 SGHTA, CDR2 FQGNSA. The CDR3 is CASSLVSGGARAYEQYF. CDR3 nucleotides: TGTGCCAGCAGCTTAGTGAGTGGGGGTGCAAGGGCCTACGAGCAGTACTTC.

The chain uses TRBV5-5 and TRBJ1-6, with D unclear. The V end lost 4 bases, the J end lost 8 bases, and 19 bases lay between the germline ends. Germline CDR1 SGHKS, CDR2 YYEKEE (reference sequence). This CDR3 is 16 amino acids long. The CDR3 DNA is TGTGCCAGCAGCCCTATTTTGGACCCGACCTATTCACCCCTCCACTTT. Translated: CASSPILDPTYSPLHF. Filled out from reference TRBV5-5 and TRBJ1-6, the complete variable domain reads DAGVTQSPTHLIKTRGQQVTLRCSPISGHKSVSWYQQVLGQGPQFIFQYYEKEERGRGNFPDRFSARQFPNYSSELNVNALLLGDSALYLCASSPILDPTYSPLHFGNGTRLTVT.

The gene calls are TRBV7-2 and TRBJ1-4; TRBD1 aligns across 8 bases. Germline CDR1 SGHTA, CDR2 FQGNSA. With V trimmed by 5 bases and J by 7 bases, 6 bases remained unmatched. The CDR3 consists of 14 residues. The CDR3 region has the DNA TGTGCCAGCAGCGAGCAGGGGGCGAGTGAAAAACTGTTTTTT. The encoded protein is CASSEQGASEKLFF. The whole variable domain, remainder taken from reference TRBV7-2 and TRBJ1-4, is GAGVSQSPSNKVTEKGKDVELRCDPISGHTALYWYRQSLGQGLEFLIYFQGNSAPDKSGLPSDRFSAERTGGSVSTLTIQRTQQEDSAVYLCASSEQGASEKLFFGSGTQLSVL.

The rearrangement joins TRBV5-1 to TRBJ1-1, with TRBD1 matching 8 bases. V was pared by 0 bases and J by 1 base, with 5 bases of the junction left unmatched. There are 16 residues in the CDR3. Germline V gives CDR1 SGHRS, CDR2 YFSETQ. In nucleotides, the CDR3 is TGCGCCAGCAGCTTGGTACAGGGGGGCCGGAACACTGAAGCTTTCTTT. Its translation is CASSLVQGGRNTEAFF.

The V and J genes are TRBV9 and TRBJ1-3; D is undetermined. This CDR3 comprises 14 residues. Germline-derived CDR1 and CDR2 are SGDLS and YYNGEE. V was clipped by 0 bases and J by 4 bases, with 8 bases between them. The chain's CDR3 is CASSVDRQGNTIYF. CDR3 sequence (DNA): TGTGCCAGCAGCGTAGACCGGCAAGGAAACACCATATATTTT.

The chain employs TRBV2 and TRBJ2-1; TRBD2 matches 10 bases. CDR3 size: 17 residues. V gave up 8 bases and J gave up 7 bases; unmatched junction bases: 17. Germline CDR1 and CDR2: SNHLY and FYNNEI. For the CDR3, the DNA is TGTGCCAGCGGGGACTTTGGGACTAGCGCCCTCAGGAATGAGCAGTTCTTC. Translation: CASGDFGTSALRNEQFF. Full variable domain (remainder filled in from reference TRBV2 and TRBJ2-1): EPEVTQTPSHQVTQMGQEVILRCVPISNHLYFYWYRQILGQKVEFLVSFYNNEISEKSEIFDDQFSVERPDGSNFTLKIRSTKLEDSAMYFCASGDFGTSALRNEQFFGPGTRLTVL.

V gene TRBV5-6 combines with J gene TRBJ1-2; D remains unclear. Trimming cost V 0 bases and J 8 bases, with 11 bases left between them. CDR3 length: 13 amino acids. The germline V gene has CDR1 SGHDT and CDR2 YYEEEE. CDR3: CASSLGREDGYTF. The CDR3 nucleotides are TGTGCCAGCAGCTTGGGCCGGGAGGACGGCTACACCTTC.

This chain joins TRBV2 and TRBJ2-3; 9 bases map to TRBD2. The CDR3 runs 14 residues. V lost 8 bases to trimming and J lost 4 bases; unmatched junction nucleotides: 7. Germline CDR1 reads SNHLY; CDR2 reads FYNNEI. The CDR3 region has the DNA TGTGCCAGCGTGGAGGCGGGGGGGCCAGATACGCAGTATTTT. Its protein is CASVEAGGPDTQYF.

The chain links TRBV29-1 to TRBJ1-2; D may be TRBD1 (6 bases). Trimming removed 4 bases from V and 5 bases from J, with 14 bases in between. This CDR3 has 13 amino acids. Per germline, CDR1 SQVTM and CDR2 ANQGSEA. The CDR3 spells CSVGQGLSYGYTF. CDR3 nucleotides: TGCAGCGTTGGGCAGGGGCTATCGTATGGCTACACCTTC.

The CDR3 loop reads CAWSDSNQPQHF. Here the CDR3 DNA reads TGTGCCTGGAGTGATAGCAATCAGCCCCAGCATTTT. The rearrangement links TRBV30 to TRBJ1-5; D remains unclear. Germline values: CDR1 GTSNPN, CDR2 SVGIG (reference sequence). The CDR3 is 12 residues long. Trimming left V 1 base short and J 0 bases short, with 1 base between. The full variable domain, with the rest looked up from reference TRBV30 and TRBJ1-5, is SQTIHQWPATLVQPVGSPLSLECTVEGTSNPNLYWYRQAAGRGLQLLFYSVGIGQISSEVPQNLSASRPQDRQFILSSKKLLLSDSGFYLCAWSDSNQPQHFGDGTRLSIL.

The chain has TRBV9 and TRBJ2-2; D remains unclear. Per the germline V gene, CDR1 is SGDLS and CDR2 is YYNGEE. The V and J ends lost 2 bases and 1 base respectively, with 6 bases between them. This CDR3 is 14 amino acids long. The CDR3: CASSVSGNTGELFF. CDR3 DNA: TGTGCCAGCAGCGTTTCAGGGAACACCGGGGAGCTGTTTTTT.

V is TRBV2 and J is TRBJ2-2; TRBD2 aligns across 11 bases. The CDR3 extends over 18 amino acids. The V gene end was trimmed by 2 bases and the J gene end by 4 bases; junction bases not matched to a gene: 9. Germline V gives CDR1 SNHLY, CDR2 FYNNEI. The CDR3 spells CASSESLSTSGGTGELFF. In DNA form, the CDR3 reads TGTGCCAGCAGTGAATCTCTTTCTACTAGCGGGGGCACCGGGGAGCTGTTTTTT.